This T cell receptor beta chain comes out of a study of T cell changes during pregnancy in multiple sclerosis (dated by TCRdb to about 2019). Regarding the research as a whole: The study looked at changes in the T cell repertoire across pregnancy in women with multiple sclerosis.

Library preparation employed the immunoSEQ multiplex PCR assay. TCRdb provides this immuneACCESS table in a form limited to in-frame rearrangements. Some clones are lacking; in checked studies, under half of them reflect an unresolved V gene, and why the rest are absent is not known. Counted in this sample were over 35,000 clones; 90% of them appeared once. Of the sample, about a tenth falls within the top ten clones. As for this clone: Its antigen remains undetermined. No base-level quality is on record; no much larger clone is a single base apart.

Spanning cysteine to phenylalanine, the CDR3 consists of 14 amino acids. The only DNA kept is the CDR3, 42 bases in frame from the first base. As encoded in the germline V gene (reference sequence), CDR1 is SEHNR while CDR2 is FQNEAQ. At the junction V is shortened by 1 base and J by 3 bases, with 10 bases in between. This TCR derives from a female donor with multiple sclerosis, enrolled in a pregnancy study. The source material was CD8+ T cells from peripheral blood mononuclear cells, sampled in the first trimester of pregnancy. This chain joins TRBV7-9 to TRBJ2-7; the D gene cannot be named for sure. The nucleotide sequence is given as TGTGCCAGCAGCTTAGGCGACTCCCTCTACGAGCAGTACTTC. Its protein product is CASSLGDSLYEQYF.